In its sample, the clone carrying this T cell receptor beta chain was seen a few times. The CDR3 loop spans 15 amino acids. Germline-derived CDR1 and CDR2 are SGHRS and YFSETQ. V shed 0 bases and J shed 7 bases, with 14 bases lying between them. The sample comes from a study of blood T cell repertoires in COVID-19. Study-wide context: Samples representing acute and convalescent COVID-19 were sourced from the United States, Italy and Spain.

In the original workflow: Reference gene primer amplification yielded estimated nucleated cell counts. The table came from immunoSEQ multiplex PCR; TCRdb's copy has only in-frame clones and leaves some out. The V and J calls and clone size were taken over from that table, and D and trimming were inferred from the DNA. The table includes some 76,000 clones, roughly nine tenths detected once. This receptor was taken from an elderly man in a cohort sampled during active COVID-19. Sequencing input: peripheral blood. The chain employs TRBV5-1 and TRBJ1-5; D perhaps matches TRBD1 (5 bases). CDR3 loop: CASSLDGGARQPQHF. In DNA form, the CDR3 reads TGCGCCAGCAGCTTGGATGGCGGGGCTCGGCAGCCCCAGCATTTT.